The rows below give T cell receptor beta chains drawn from one sample of a study of blood T cell repertoires in COVID-19. The assay was immunoSEQ multiplex PCR, and TCRdb's table has in-frame clones only and misses some. Seen here are 250,000 or so clones, approximately 90% observed once, and the top ten hold over 7.5%. The sequenced material came from PBMCs or T cells enriched from blood (not recorded which). All receptors come from a man aged 40-55 years who had recovered from COVID-19. CDR3s include the opening cysteine and the closing phenylalanine or tryptophan. D genes are given only for firm matches. Expanded clones get a size class; other rows say once, few or many, or leave the size out.

clone_size,v_call,j_call,d_call,cdr3_aa,cdr3_nt
.,TRBV12-3/TRBV12-4,TRBJ2-2,.,CASSLTATELFF,TGTGCCAGCAGCCTGACAGCTACTGAGCTGTTTTTT
.,TRBV4-3,TRBJ1-5,.,CASSQELVSYSNQPQHF,TGCGCCAGCAGCCAAGAACTGGTGTCTTATAGCAATCAGCCCCAGCATTTT
.,TRBV18,TRBJ1-4,TRBD1,CASSLDRGGEKLFF,TGTGCCAGCTCACTGGACAGGGGTGGTGAAAAACTGTTTTTT
.,TRBV18,TRBJ1-1,TRBD1,CASSSGVTGGASTEAFF,TGTGCCAGCTCATCGGGAGTTACAGGGGGCGCGTCCACTGAAGCTTTCTTT
.,TRBV6-1,TRBJ1-2,.,CASSEGDVGGYGYTF,TGTGCCAGCAGTGAAGGGGATGTGGGAGGCTATGGCTACACCTTC
.,TRBV7-9,TRBJ2-7,TRBD2,CASSLSRTSGSGEQYF,TGTGCCAGCAGCTTATCCCGGACTAGCGGGAGTGGTGAGCAGTACTTC
.,TRBV7-8,TRBJ2-2,.,CASSLPGLGTGELFF,TGTGCCAGCAGCTTGCCGGGACTCGGCACCGGGGAGCTGTTTTTT
.,TRBV30,TRBJ2-7,.,CAWSVPIRSVDRIYEQYF,TGTGCCTGGAGTGTACCAATAAGGTCTGTCGACAGGATCTACGAGCAGTACTTC
.,TRBV21-1,TRBJ2-3,.,CASSKALASHHTQYF,TGTGCCAGCAGCAAAGCGCTAGCTAGCCATCATACGCAGTATTTT
.,TRBV9,TRBJ2-3,TRBD2,CASSVATGLAGDTQYF,TGTGCCAGCAGCGTAGCTACCGGACTAGCGGGAGATACGCAGTATTTT
.,TRBV7-9,TRBJ1-2,.,CASKGIDYGYTF,TGTGCCAGCAAGGGGATCGACTATGGCTACACCTTC
.,TRBV23-1,TRBJ1-4,.,CASSQSTTEEKLFF,TGCGCCAGCAGTCAATCAACAACGGAGGAAAAACTGTTTTTT
once,TRBV5-4,TRBJ2-3,.,CASSLTAANTDTQYF,TGTGCCAGCAGCTTGACGGCAGCGAACACAGATACGCAGTATTTT
once,TRBV29-1,TRBJ2-2,.,CSVGTGGAGELFF,TGCAGCGTTGGGACAGGCGGGGCCGGGGAGCTGTTTTTT
.,TRBV18,TRBJ1-3,.,CASSRLVGNTIYF,TGTGCCAGCTCAAGACTGGTTGGAAACACCATATATTTT
.,TRBV25-1,TRBJ1-4,TRBD1,CASSTGTGRKLFF,TGTGCCAGCAGTACAGGGACAGGGAGAAAACTGTTTTTT
few,TRBV7-9,TRBJ1-4,TRBD1,CASSLEGTVEKLFF,TGTGCCAGCAGCTTAGAGGGGACAGTTGAAAAACTGTTTTTT
.,TRBV19,TRBJ2-3,TRBD2,CASSIASAGTDTQYF,TGTGCCAGTAGTATTGCGTCAGCGGGGACAGATACGCAGTATTTT
many,TRBV11-2,TRBJ1-1,.,CASSLIGGGGTEAFF,TGTGCCAGCAGCTTAATAGGGGGAGGGGGCACTGAAGCTTTCTTT
.,TRBV5-5,TRBJ2-2,.,CASSLGAGELFF,TGTGCCAGCAGCTTGGGAGCCGGGGAGCTGTTTTTT
.,TRBV19,TRBJ2-7,TRBD1,CASSRGDSYYEQYF,TGTGCCAGTAGCCGTGGGGACAGTTACTACGAGCAGTACTTC
.,TRBV28,TRBJ1-3,.,CASSLLGLRNTIYF,TGTGCCAGCAGTTTACTGGGGCTACGAAACACCATATATTTT
.,TRBV6-5,TRBJ2-2,.,CASTRDKNTGELFF,TGTGCCAGCACGAGGGACAAGAACACCGGGGAGCTGTTTTTT
once,TRBV19,TRBJ2-3,TRBD2,CASSIPRGGTTDTQYF,TGTGCCAGTAGTATTCCCCGGGGGGGTACCACAGATACGCAGTATTTT
.,TRBV3-1/TRBV3-2,TRBJ2-7,TRBD1,CASSPTGQGTISYEQYF,TGTGCCAGCAGCCCCACCGGACAGGGGACTATCTCCTACGAGCAGTACTTC